This entry lists 11 T cell receptor beta chains sequenced from one sample in a study of vaccination and CD4 T cells after COVID-19. The treatment here: approximately 9-day PBMC culture with coronavirus spike peptide pools or control peptides (ViraFEST assay). CD4+ T cells that had been cultured provided DNA sequenced with the Oncomine TCR Beta short-read assay. One entry per CDR3 protein, called by TCRdb with MiXCR from the PCR reads. The table has about 4,800 distinct CDR3 sequences, approximately 73% seen once. Their antigen targets remain unknown. Input material: CD4+ T cells from blood, cultured in vitro. The source is a human donor who had recovered from COVID-19.

This sequence joins TRBV15 and TRBJ2-1, with 13 bases identical to TRBD2. CDR1 LNHNV and CDR2 YYDKDF come from the germline V gene (reference sequence). The CDR3 runs to 15 residues. V shed 4 bases and J 6 bases; nucleotides not matched to a gene: 3. In DNA, the CDR3 is TGTGCCACCAGCACCCGGACTAGCGGGAGCAATGAGCAGTTCTTC. Translating gives CATSTRTSGSNEQFF.

For this clonotype: Compared with germline, one end of the junction differs, possibly owing to a read error. The CDR3 region has the DNA TGTGCCTGTAGTGGCAGGGCGAGGGGAGAGACCCAGTACTTC. Its protein product is CACSGRARGETQYF. The chain has TRBV30 and TRBJ2-5; D is perhaps TRBD1 or TRBD2 (5 bases each). This CDR3 contains 14 residues. Per germline, CDR1 GTSNPN and CDR2 SVGIG (reference sequence).

This clonotype was seen a few times. The chain couples TRBV7-2 to TRBJ2-1, with D tentatively TRBD2 (6 bases). Germline values: CDR1 SGHTA, CDR2 FQGNSA. V was shortened by 0 bases and J by 3 bases, with 9 bases between the two germline ends. CDR3 length equals 15 residues. As DNA, the CDR3 is TGTGCCAGCAGCTTAGCAAAGACTAGCTACAATGAGCAGTTCTTC. Protein product: CASSLAKTSYNEQFF.

This clonotype appeared once. V is TRBV30 and J is TRBJ1-6; tentatively, D is TRBD1 (5 bases). CDR3 size: 14 residues. V lost 3 bases and J lost 5, with 11 bases in between. Germline V gene data show CDR1 as GTSNPN and CDR2 as SVGIG (reference sequence). The CDR3 coding sequence is TGTGCCTGGAGGGGGCTTACGAATAATTCACCCCTCCACTTT. Protein sequence: CAWRGLTNNSPLHF.

The chain uses TRBV4-3 and TRBJ1-1; a weak D match, TRBD1 (6 bases). The germline V gene has CDR1 LGHNA and CDR2 YSLEER. The CDR3 runs to 19 residues. The V and J ends lost 0 bases and 4 bases respectively, with 24 bases between them. The CDR3 protein is CASSQEYGEGGLLRTEAFF. The CDR3 region has the DNA TGCGCCAGCAGCCAAGAATATGGGGAGGGGGGTCTACTACGCACTGAAGCTTTCTTT.

This clonotype was seen only a few times. This chain joins TRBV20-1 and TRBJ1-1; no definite D call. V was trimmed by 6 bases and J by 2 bases, leaving 10 bases between them. CDR3 size: 12 residues. Per germline, CDR1 DFQATT and CDR2 SNEGSKA (reference sequence). CDR3 loop: CSARTVNTEAFF. DNA for the CDR3: TGCAGTGCAAGGACGGTAAACACTGAAGCTTTCTTT.

This chain joins TRBV20-1 and TRBJ1-2; D unclear. Looked up from germline, CDR1 is DFQATT and CDR2 is SNEGSKA (reference sequence). V lost 6 bases and J 0 bases, leaving 11 bases between the germline ends. The CDR3 has 13 residues. The CDR3 region has the DNA TGCAGTGCCCCTAAAGCTACTAACTATGGCTACACCTTC. Residues: CSAPKATNYGYTF.

The chain recombines TRBV7-2 with TRBJ1-5; the D gene is possibly TRBD1 (6 bases). Trimming left V 0 bases short and J 3 bases short, with 24 bases between. Germline V gene data show CDR1 as SGHTA and CDR2 as FQGNSA. The CDR3 is 20 amino acids. The CDR3: CASSLAPTSPQGRSNQPQHF. The CDR3 DNA reads as TGTGCCAGCAGCTTAGCGCCGACAAGCCCGCAGGGGCGCTCCAATCAGCCCCAGCATTTT.

This clonotype was counted only a few times. The rearrangement joins TRBV6-5 to TRBJ1-1; D remains ambiguous. Trimming pared 4 bases from V and 0 bases from J, leaving 6 bases between. In germline, CDR1 is MNHEY, CDR2 SVGAGI. This CDR3 has 13 amino acids. CDR3 sequence reads: CASSSRMNTEAFF. CDR3 bases: TGTGCCAGCAGTTCCAGAATGAACACTGAAGCTTTCTTT.

In its sample, this clonotype was seen once. The chain joins TRBV20-1 to TRBJ2-5; 7 nucleotides line up with TRBD1. V lost 3 bases and J lost 5; bases outside the gene matches: 12. Germline V gives CDR1 DFQATT, CDR2 SNEGSKA (reference sequence). This CDR3 has 15 amino acids. CDR3 sequence: CSASPGQPSRETQYF. The CDR3 nucleotides are TGCAGTGCTAGCCCGGGACAGCCCAGTCGGGAGACCCAGTACTTC.

This clonotype was found a few times. This chain connects TRBV2 to TRBJ2-3; 7 bases fit TRBD2. The V gene end was trimmed by 4 bases and the J gene end by 1 base; junction bases not matched to a gene: 5. Germline lookup yields CDR1 SNHLY and CDR2 FYNNEI. The CDR3 consists of 15 residues. This chain's CDR3 is CASSVRLAGTDTQYF. The CDR3 coding sequence is TGTGCCAGCAGTGTACGGCTAGCGGGCACAGATACGCAGTATTTT.